These 10 T cell receptor beta chains originate from one sample sequenced in a study of long-term antiretroviral therapy in people with HIV. The run of the v3.0 immunoSEQ assay was at survey level. This table comes from immunoSEQ multiplex PCR, and its TCRdb copy is limited to in-frame clones, with some not included. The sample has about 26,000 clones, roughly four fifths seen once. The specimen comprised unsorted PBMCs, sampled 2.9 years after starting antiretroviral therapy. The source of these receptors is a man aged 50 to 59 with HIV.

CDR3 nucleotide sequence: TGTGCCAGCAGCCGCCCTGGACAGGGTTGGGCCAAAAACATTCAGTACTTC. As protein: CASSRPGQGWAKNIQYF. This sequence joins TRBV28 and TRBJ2-4; 8 bases map to TRBD1. Germline CDR1 and CDR2: MDHEN and SYDVKM. The CDR3 extends over 17 amino acids. The ends lost 6 bases at V and 1 base at J; junction bases unmatched: 11.

Only one count was recorded for this clone. The chain carries TRBV4-3 and TRBJ2-2; TRBD2 matches at 16 bases. Germline CDR1 reads LGHNA; CDR2 reads YSLEER. The CDR3 is 20 amino acids. The trim removed 3 bases at V and 0 bases at J, leaving 7 bases unmatched. CDR3 coding DNA: TGCGCCAGCAGCCACCCGGGACTAGCGGGGGGGGACGCGAACACCGGGGAGCTGTTTTTT. Amino acid sequence: CASSHPGLAGGDANTGELFF.

This chain uses TRBV7-2 with TRBJ1-3; D is possibly TRBD1 (5 bases). The germline V gene encodes CDR1 SGHTA and CDR2 FQGNSA. V gave up 4 bases and J gave up 0 bases, with 19 bases separating them. CDR3 size: 18 residues. The CDR3 sequence: CASSSKVLGESSGNTIYF. The CDR3 DNA follows: TGTGCCAGCAGCTCTAAAGTATTGGGGGAGAGCTCTGGAAACACCATATATTTT. Drawing the rest from reference TRBV7-2 and TRBJ1-3, the complete variable domain is GAGVSQSPSNKVTEKGKDVELRCDPISGHTALYWYRQSLGQGLEFLIYFQGNSAPDKSGLPSDRFSAERTGGSVSTLTIQRTQQEDSAVYLCASSSKVLGESSGNTIYFGEGSWLTVV.

The chain is built from TRBV28 and TRBJ1-1, with D unresolved. The CDR3 covers 12 residues. V lost 5 bases and J lost 3, with 7 bases in between. CDR1 MDHEN and CDR2 SYDVKM come from the germline V gene. The CDR3 here is CASSTLYTEAFF. Here the CDR3 DNA reads TGTGCCAGCAGTACCTTATACACTGAAGCTTTCTTT.

This clone was observed a few times. The gene calls are TRBV29-1 and TRBJ2-7; weak D call: TRBD1 (8 bases). The germline V and J ends were trimmed by 3 bases and 0 bases, with 12 bases remaining between them. The CDR3 is 14 amino acids. The germline CDR1 and CDR2 sequences are SQVTM and ANQGSEA. CDR3 sequence reads: CSVENRGGSYEQYF. DNA of the CDR3: TGCAGCGTTGAGAACAGGGGGGGCTCCTACGAGCAGTACTTC.

Worth noting for this clone: At one end the junction does not follow the germline gene, possibly because of a read error. This chain links TRBV7-7 with TRBJ1-1; no reliable D call. Germline V CDR1 and CDR2: SSHAT, FNYEAQ (reference sequence). This CDR3 has 13 amino acids. Here the CDR3 reads CASSRRQNTEAFF. The CDR3 nucleotides read TGTGCTAGCAGTCGCAGGCAGAACACTGAAGCTTTCTTT.

V usage is TRBV30 and J usage is TRBJ1-2; weak D call: TRBD1 (5 bases). The germline CDR1 and CDR2 sequences are GTSNPN and SVGIG (reference sequence). The CDR3 consists of 16 residues. V was clipped by 2 bases and J by 5 bases, with 21 bases between them. The DNA of the CDR3 is TGTGCCTGGAGTTCCAACCGGGACCCTCGAGGGTATGGCTACACCTTC. Protein product: CAWSSNRDPRGYGYTF.

The chain employs TRBV9 and TRBJ2-7; tentative D call: TRBD2 (5 bases). Trimming pared 0 bases from V and 6 bases from J, leaving 10 bases between. CDR3 length: 13 amino acids. The germline V gene encodes CDR1 SGDLS and CDR2 YYNGEE. Here the CDR3 reads CASSVDIGGEQYF. CDR3 sequence (DNA): TGTGCCAGCAGCGTAGACATCGGAGGCGAGCAGTACTTC. Complete variable domain (other parts from reference TRBV9 and TRBJ2-7): DSGVTQTPKHLITATGQRVTLRCSPRSGDLSVYWYQQSLDQGLQFLIQYYNGEERAKGNILERFSAQQFPDLHSELNLSSLELGDSALYFCASSVDIGGEQYFGPGTRLTVT.

This chain links TRBV28 with TRBJ1-6, with D perhaps matching TRBD1 (6 bases). Trimming shortened V by 2 bases and J by 7 bases, and 12 bases separated the two germline ends. There are 15 residues in the CDR3. Per the germline V gene, CDR1 is MDHEN and CDR2 is SYDVKM. CDR3 sequence: CASSLPRGQNSPLHF. As DNA, the CDR3 is TGTGCCAGCAGTTTACCCCGAGGACAGAATTCACCCCTCCACTTT.

CDR3 protein: CASSVGQLQETQYF. The CDR3 nucleotides are TGTGCCAGCAGCGTTGGACAGCTCCAAGAGACCCAGTACTTC. This chain connects TRBV11-2 to TRBJ2-5; possibly TRBD1 for D (6 bases). The germline V and J ends were trimmed by 5 bases and 1 base, with 11 bases remaining between them. CDR3 length: 14 amino acids. Germline-derived CDR1 and CDR2 are SGHAT and FQNNGV.